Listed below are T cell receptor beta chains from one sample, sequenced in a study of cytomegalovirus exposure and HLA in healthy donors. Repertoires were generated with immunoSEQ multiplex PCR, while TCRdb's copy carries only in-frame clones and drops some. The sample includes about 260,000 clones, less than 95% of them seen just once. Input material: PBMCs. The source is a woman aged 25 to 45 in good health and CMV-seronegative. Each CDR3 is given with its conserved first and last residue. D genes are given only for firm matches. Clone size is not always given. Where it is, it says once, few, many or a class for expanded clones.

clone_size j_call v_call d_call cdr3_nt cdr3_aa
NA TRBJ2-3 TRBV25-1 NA TGTGCCAGCCAAAGGGGATTCTCTAGCACAGATACGCAGTATTTT CASQRGFSSTDTQYF
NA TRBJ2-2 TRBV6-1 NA TGTGCCAGCAGTGATTTGAACACCGGGGAGCTGTTTTTT CASSDLNTGELFF
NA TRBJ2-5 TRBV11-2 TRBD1 TGTGCCAGCAGCCCATGGACAGGGGTCACCGGTTGGGAAGAGACCCAGTACTTC CASSPWTGVTGWEETQYF
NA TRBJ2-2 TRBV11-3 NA TGTGCCAGCAGCTTAGATGGAGCGTGGGGCTCGGGGAACACCGGGGAGCTGTTTTTT CASSLDGAWGSGNTGELFF
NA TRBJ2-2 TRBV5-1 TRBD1 TGCGCCAGCAGCGACCGCGCAGGGGGCACGAACACCGGGGAGCTGTTTTTT CASSDRAGGTNTGELFF
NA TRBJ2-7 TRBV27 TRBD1 TGTGCCAGCAGTCAAGGGGGACAGTCCTCCTACGAGCAGTACTTC CASSQGGQSSYEQYF
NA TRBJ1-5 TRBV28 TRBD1 TGTGCCAGCAGGACCGGGACAGGGCGAAATCAGCCCCAGCATTTT CASRTGTGRNQPQHF
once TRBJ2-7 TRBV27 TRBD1 TGTGCCAGCAGTTTTTCGCAGGGGGCGTACGAGCAGTACTTC CASSFSQGAYEQYF
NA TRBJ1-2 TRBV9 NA TGTGCCAGCAGCTCACAGGGCGGGTATGGCTACACCTTC CASSSQGGYGYTF
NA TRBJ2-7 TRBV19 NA TGTGCCAGTACGGCAGGCCCAAGTGAGCAGTACTTC CASTAGPSEQYF
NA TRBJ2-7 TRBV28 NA TGTGCCAGCAGTGTAACGGACGAGCAGTACTTC CASSVTDEQYF
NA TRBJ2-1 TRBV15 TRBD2 TGTGCCACCAGCAGAGATCTGGCGGGAGGTTCCTACAATGAGCAGTTCTTC CATSRDLAGGSYNEQFF
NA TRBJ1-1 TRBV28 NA TGTGCCAGCAGTTTACAGGTCCGGAGTGAAGCTTTCTTT CASSLQVRSEAFF
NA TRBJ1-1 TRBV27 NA TGTGCCAGCCGCCTGGCCAAAGGGATCACTGAAGCTTTCTTT CASRLAKGITEAFF
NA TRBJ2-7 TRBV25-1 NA TGTGCCAGCAAGATGGACTACGAGCAGTACTTC CASKMDYEQYF
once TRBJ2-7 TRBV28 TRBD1 TGTGCCAGCAGTTTTGGGACAGGGGGCTACTACGAGCAGTACTTC CASSFGTGGYYEQYF
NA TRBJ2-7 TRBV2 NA TGTGCCAGCAGTGAAACAAAGTGGACGGGCTACGAGCAGTACTTC CASSETKWTGYEQYF
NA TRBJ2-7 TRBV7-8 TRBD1 TGTGCCAGCAGCCCGAGGACAGGGGGGTCCTACGAGCAGTACTTC CASSPRTGGSYEQYF
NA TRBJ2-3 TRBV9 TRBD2 TGTGCCAGCAGCTCTCGACTAGCGGGCACAGATACGCAGTATTTT CASSSRLAGTDTQYF
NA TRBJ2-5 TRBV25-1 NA TGTGCCAGCAGTGAATCTCGGGGTTGGGGGGGCCAGACCCAGTACTTC CASSESRGWGGQTQYF
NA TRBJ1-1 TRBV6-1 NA TGTGCCAGCAGCCCTGGGACTGAAGCTTTCTTT CASSPGTEAFF
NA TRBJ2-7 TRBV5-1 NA TGCGCCAGCAGCCCTTGGTCCTCCTACGAGCAGTACTTC CASSPWSSYEQYF